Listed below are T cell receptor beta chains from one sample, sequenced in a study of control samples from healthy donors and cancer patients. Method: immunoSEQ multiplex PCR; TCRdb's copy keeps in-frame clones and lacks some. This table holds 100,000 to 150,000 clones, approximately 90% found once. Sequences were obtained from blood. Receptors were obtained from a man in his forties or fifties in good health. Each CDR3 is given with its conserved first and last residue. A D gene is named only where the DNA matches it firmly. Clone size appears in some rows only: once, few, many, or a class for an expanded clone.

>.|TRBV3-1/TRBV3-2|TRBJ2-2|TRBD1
CASSPQGLPTGELFF
TGTGCCAGCAGCCCACAGGGGCTACCCACCGGGGAGCTGTTTTTT
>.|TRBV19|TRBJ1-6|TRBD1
CATSGQGFSPLHF
TGTGCCACCTCGGGACAGGGATTTTCACCCCTCCACTTT
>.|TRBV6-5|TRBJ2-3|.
CASSSWSTSTDTQYF
TGTGCCAGCAGTTCATGGTCTACCAGCACAGATACGCAGTATTTT
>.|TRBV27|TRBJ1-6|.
CASSLFVGGLSPLHF
TGTGCCAGCAGTTTATTTGTGGGGGGACTTTCACCCCTCCACTTT
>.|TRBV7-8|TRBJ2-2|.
CASSVQPAGGTGELFF
TGTGCCAGCAGCGTACAGCCGGCCGGGGGTACCGGGGAGCTGTTTTTT
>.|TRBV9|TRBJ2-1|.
CASSRGASYNEQFF
TGTGCCAGCAGCCGGGGGGCCTCCTACAATGAGCAGTTCTTC
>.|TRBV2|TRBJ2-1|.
CASRSNGDEQFF
TGTGCCAGCCGCTCCAATGGCGATGAGCAGTTCTTC
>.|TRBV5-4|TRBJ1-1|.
CASSFDGGGAFF
TGTGCCAGCAGCTTTGACGGAGGGGGAGCTTTCTTT
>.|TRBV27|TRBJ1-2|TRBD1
CASGGQGLNYGYTF
TGTGCCAGCGGGGGACAGGGGCTAAACTATGGCTACACCTTC
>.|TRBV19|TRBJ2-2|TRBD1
CASRGTGIAGELFF
TGTGCCAGTAGGGGGACAGGGATCGCCGGGGAGCTGTTTTTT
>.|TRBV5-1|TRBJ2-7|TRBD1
CASSPRTGEGEQYF
TGCGCCAGCAGCCCCCGGACAGGCGAGGGCGAGCAGTACTTC
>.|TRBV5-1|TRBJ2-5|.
CASSTGPQETQYF
TGCGCCAGCAGCACAGGGCCCCAAGAGACCCAGTACTTC
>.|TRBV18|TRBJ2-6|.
CASSQGSTGANVLTF
TGTGCCAGCAGTCAGGGCAGTACTGGGGCCAACGTCCTGACTTTC
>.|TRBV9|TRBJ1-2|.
CASSVSQGNYGYTF
TGTGCCAGCAGCGTATCCCAGGGGAACTATGGCTACACCTTC
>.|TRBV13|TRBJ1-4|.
CASSLGEKLFF
TGTGCCAGCAGCTTGGGAGAAAAACTGTTTTTT
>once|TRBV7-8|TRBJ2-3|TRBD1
CASSLGQGADTQYF
TGTGCCAGCAGCTTAGGGCAGGGGGCCGATACGCAGTATTTT
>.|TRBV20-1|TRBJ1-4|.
CSASGVLGEKLFF
TGCAGTGCTAGTGGCGTGCTCGGTGAAAAACTGTTTTTT
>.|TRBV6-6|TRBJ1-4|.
CASSQITRDNPFF
TGTGCCAGCAGCCAGATAACAAGGGACAATCCGTTTTTT
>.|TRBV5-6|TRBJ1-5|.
CASSLNGELLNQPQHF
TGTGCCAGCAGCTTGAATGGCGAACTACTGAATCAGCCCCAGCATTTT
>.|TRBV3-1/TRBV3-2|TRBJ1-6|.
CASSPTRVDTPLHF
TGTGCCAGCAGCCCAACCAGGGTGGACACACCCCTCCACTTT
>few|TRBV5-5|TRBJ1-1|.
CASSRRPGEGGVAEAFF
TGTGCCAGCAGCCGCAGGCCCGGTGAAGGTGGGGTCGCTGAAGCTTTCTTT
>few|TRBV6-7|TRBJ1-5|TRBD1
CASSYSRQGALQPQHF
TGTGCCAGCAGTTACTCGAGGCAGGGGGCTCTCCAGCCCCAGCATTTT
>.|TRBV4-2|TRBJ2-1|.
CASSPKRGISYNEQFF
TGTGCCAGCAGCCCAAAAAGGGGGATCTCCTACAATGAGCAGTTCTTC
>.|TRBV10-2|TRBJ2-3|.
CASSPTDTQYF
TGCGCCAGCTCCCCGACAGATACGCAGTATTTT
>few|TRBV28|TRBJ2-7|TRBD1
CASSLVGGQQYF
TGTGCCAGCAGTTTGGTAGGGGGCCAGCAGTACTTC
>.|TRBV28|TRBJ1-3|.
CASTFRGPNSGNTIYF
TGTGCCAGCACCTTTCGGGGACCGAACTCTGGAAACACCATATATTTT
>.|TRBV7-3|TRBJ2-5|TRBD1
CASSVNRGETQYF
TGTGCCAGCAGCGTTAACAGGGGGGAGACCCAGTACTTC
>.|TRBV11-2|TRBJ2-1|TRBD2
CASSSAGGRNEQFF
TGTGCCAGCAGCTCAGCGGGGGGGCGAAATGAGCAGTTCTTC
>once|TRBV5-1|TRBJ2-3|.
CASSLGQATLYF
TGCGCCAGCAGCTTGGGACAGGCCACTCTGTATTTT
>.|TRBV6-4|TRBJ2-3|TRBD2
CASSVKTSGDTDTQYF
TGTGCCAGCAGTGTAAAGACTAGCGGGGACACAGATACGCAGTATTTT
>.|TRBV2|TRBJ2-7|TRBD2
CASTSTSGGTSEQYF
TGTGCCAGTACCTCGACTAGCGGGGGAACCTCGGAGCAGTACTTC
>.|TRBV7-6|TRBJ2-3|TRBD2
CASSLRLAGETPTSTDTQYF
TGTGCCAGCAGCCTACGACTAGCGGGGGAGACACCGACTAGCACAGATACGCAGTATTTT
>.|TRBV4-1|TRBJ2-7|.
CASSQEVAASSGYEQYF
TGCGCCAGCAGCCAAGAAGTGGCGGCGTCCTCGGGGTACGAGCAGTACTTC
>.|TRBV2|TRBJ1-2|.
CASSEDVGSYGYTF
TGTGCCAGCAGTGAAGACGTCGGGAGCTATGGCTACACCTTC
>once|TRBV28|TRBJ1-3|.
CASIRGGAGNTIYF
TGTGCCAGCATCAGAGGAGGGGCGGGAAACACCATATATTTT
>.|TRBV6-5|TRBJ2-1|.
CASSYGSQNEQFF
TGTGCCAGCAGTTACGGGAGCCAGAATGAGCAGTTCTTC
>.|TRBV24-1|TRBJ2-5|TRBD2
CATSDSASGGASQYF
TGTGCCACCAGTGATTCTGCTAGCGGGGGGGCATCCCAGTACTTC
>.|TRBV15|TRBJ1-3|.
CATSRDAREDTIYF
TGTGCCACCAGCAGAGATGCCAGAGAGGACACCATATATTTT
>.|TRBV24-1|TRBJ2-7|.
CATSDPGTGTYEQYF
TGTGCCACCAGTGATCCCGGGACGGGTACCTACGAGCAGTACTTC
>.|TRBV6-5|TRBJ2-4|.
CASSLRHWDIQYF
TGTGCCAGCAGCTTAAGACACTGGGACATTCAGTACTTC
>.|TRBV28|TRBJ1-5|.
CASSPGVNQPQHF
TGTGCCAGCAGCCCAGGGGTTAATCAACCCCAGCATTTT
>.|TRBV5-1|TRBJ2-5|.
CASTELPRETQYF
TGCGCCAGCACCGAACTGCCTCGGGAGACCCAGTACTTC
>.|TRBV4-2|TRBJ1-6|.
CASSQDIAGPLHF
TGTGCCAGCAGCCAAGATATCGCCGGACCCCTCCACTTT
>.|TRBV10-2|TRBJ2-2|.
CASRWTEVRTGELFF
TGCGCCAGCAGATGGACGGAGGTGCGCACCGGGGAGCTGTTTTTT
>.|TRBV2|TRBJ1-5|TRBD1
CASTGQEVQPQHF
TGTGCCAGCACGGGACAGGAAGTCCAGCCCCAGCATTTT
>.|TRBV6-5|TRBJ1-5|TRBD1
CASSLITGDSQPQHF
TGTGCCAGCAGTCTCATAACAGGGGACAGTCAGCCCCAGCATTTT
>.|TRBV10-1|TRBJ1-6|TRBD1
CASRWDSSYNSPLHF
TGCGCCAGCAGGTGGGACAGCTCCTATAATTCACCCCTCCACTTT
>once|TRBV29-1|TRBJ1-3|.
CSVVDGSAGNTIYF
TGCAGCGTTGTTGACGGGTCAGCTGGAAACACCATATATTTT
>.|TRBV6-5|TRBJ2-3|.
CASRRGSTDTQYF
TGTGCCAGCAGGCGGGGTAGCACAGATACGCAGTATTTT
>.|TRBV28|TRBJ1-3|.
CASSLGQVGTIYF
TGTGCCAGCAGTTTAGGGCAGGTCGGAACCATATATTTT
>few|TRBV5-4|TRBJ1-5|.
CASSLLGGNQPQHF
TGTGCCAGCAGCTTGTTGGGGGGAAATCAGCCCCAGCATTTT
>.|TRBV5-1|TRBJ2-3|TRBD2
CASSGGTSGGPGDTQYF
TGCGCCAGCAGCGGCGGGACTAGCGGGGGGCCGGGGGATACGCAGTATTTT